This T cell receptor (beta chain) was documented in a study of T-cell memory formation after mild COVID-19. Study details: Most TCR clusters belonged to a single donor.

CDR1 is MNHEY and CDR2 is SMNVEV in the germline V gene (reference sequence). This CDR3 is 16 amino acids long. The V and J ends lost 5 bases and 2 bases, in that order; junction bases with no gene match: 9. Points from the study as a whole: The SARS-CoV-2 specificity of second-wave clones reaching peak at day 37 remained unverified. There were some responding clones in pre-infection memory, which suggested that cross-reactive memory had joined. CD4/CD8 balance held among clones contracting day 15 to 85, and later expanders leaned CD4+.

TCRdb reprocessed the 5' RACE reads via MiXCR and lists one record per CDR3 protein. The profile shows roughly 180,000 distinct CDR3 sequences, 11% of them singletons. As to this clonotype: Its antigen is not identified.

The TCR was taken from a man between 18 and 29 years old who had mild COVID-19 (a few samples of this study predate the infection). Cell type and time point are not known. The V and J genes are TRBV27 and TRBJ1-3, with 7 bases lining up with TRBD1. The sequencing input was PBMCs or a T cell subset sorted from them (not recorded which). This chain's CDR3 is CASSVPQGLAGNTIYF. The CDR3 DNA reads as TGTGCCAGCAGTGTCCCACAGGGGCTGGCTGGAAACACCATATATTTT.